Listed below are T cell receptor beta chains from one sample, sequenced in a study of somatic mutations in cytotoxic T cells in rheumatoid arthritis. Sequenced by immunoSEQ multiplex PCR; TCRdb stores in-frame clones only, minus some. This sample yields 7,000 or so clones, of which about 81% are seen a single time; approximately 15% belongs to the top ten. The sample comprised CD8+ T cells sorted from blood. The receptor source for this set is an adult with rheumatoid arthritis. Each CDR3 is given with its conserved first and last residue. The D gene is left open where the match is weak. Clone size is given for some rows only: seen once, a few or many times, or a class if the clone is expanded.

D gene: NA; clone size: NA; V gene: TRBV10-3; J gene: TRBJ2-7; CDR3 protein: CAISESNMGGPRYEQYF; CDR3 DNA: TGTGCCATCAGTGAGTCGAATATGGGGGGCCCGAGGTACGAGCAGTACTTC
D gene: NA; clone size: NA; V gene: TRBV4-3; J gene: TRBJ2-7; CDR3 protein: CASSPQHTGSYEQYF; CDR3 DNA: TGCGCCAGCAGCCCCCAGCACACAGGGTCCTACGAGCAGTACTTC
D gene: NA; clone size: few; V gene: TRBV7-2; J gene: TRBJ2-7; CDR3 protein: CASSLGSGVQEQYF; CDR3 DNA: TGTGCCAGCAGCTTAGGTTCAGGGGTTCAAGAGCAGTACTTC
D gene: NA; clone size: few; V gene: TRBV28; J gene: TRBJ1-1; CDR3 protein: CASTQVVGRGTEAFF; CDR3 DNA: TGTGCCAGCACCCAAGTGGTGGGTCGTGGTACTGAAGCTTTCTTT
D gene: NA; clone size: NA; V gene: TRBV7-2; J gene: TRBJ2-7; CDR3 protein: CASSFFPGPAYEQYF; CDR3 DNA: TGTGCCAGCAGCTTCTTTCCGGGCCCCGCCTACGAGCAGTACTTC
D gene: TRBD2; clone size: NA; V gene: TRBV30; J gene: TRBJ2-3; CDR3 protein: CAWRLAGGGSTDTQYF; CDR3 DNA: TGTGCCTGGAGACTAGCGGGGGGTGGTAGCACAGATACGCAGTATTTT
D gene: NA; clone size: NA; V gene: TRBV19; J gene: TRBJ2-3; CDR3 protein: CASMRDSSTDTQYF; CDR3 DNA: TGTGCCAGTATGCGAGACAGCAGCACAGATACGCAGTATTTT
D gene: NA; clone size: once; V gene: TRBV7-9; J gene: TRBJ1-3; CDR3 protein: CASSLWPTRTEGNTIYF; CDR3 DNA: TGTGCCAGCAGCTTATGGCCAACTCGGACAGAGGGCAACACCATATATTTT
D gene: NA; clone size: NA; V gene: TRBV7-8; J gene: TRBJ2-7; CDR3 protein: CASSLVGSSTSYEQYF; CDR3 DNA: TGTGCCAGCAGCTTAGTTGGTAGTTCCACCTCCTACGAGCAGTACTTC
D gene: NA; clone size: NA; V gene: TRBV6-5; J gene: TRBJ1-1; CDR3 protein: CASSSKAGVYTEAFF; CDR3 DNA: TGTGCCAGCAGTTCCAAGGCCGGGGTATACACTGAAGCTTTCTTT
D gene: TRBD1; clone size: NA; V gene: TRBV5-4; J gene: TRBJ1-2; CDR3 protein: CASSLGTGHVYTF; CDR3 DNA: TGTGCCAGCAGCTTGGGGACAGGGCATGTCTACACCTTC
D gene: NA; clone size: NA; V gene: TRBV7-6; J gene: TRBJ2-3; CDR3 protein: CASSFGEADTQYF; CDR3 DNA: TGTGCCAGCAGCTTCGGGGAGGCAGATACGCAGTATTTT
D gene: NA; clone size: NA; V gene: TRBV7-2; J gene: TRBJ1-4; CDR3 protein: CASSFVPRGTTTNEKLFF; CDR3 DNA: TGTGCCAGCAGCTTCGTCCCGCGGGGCACCACAACTAATGAAAAACTGTTTTTT
D gene: TRBD2; clone size: few; V gene: TRBV7-9; J gene: TRBJ2-7; CDR3 protein: CASSLAGGGSYEQYF; CDR3 DNA: TGTGCCAGCAGCTTAGCCGGGGGGGGCTCCTACGAGCAGTACTTC
D gene: NA; clone size: few; V gene: TRBV30; J gene: TRBJ1-1; CDR3 protein: CAWRRGNTEAFF; CDR3 DNA: TGTGCCTGGAGAAGGGGGAACACTGAAGCTTTCTTT
D gene: TRBD1; clone size: NA; V gene: TRBV18; J gene: TRBJ1-1; CDR3 protein: CASSPQGAETEAFF; CDR3 DNA: TGTGCCAGCTCACCCCAGGGGGCGGAGACTGAAGCTTTCTTT
D gene: NA; clone size: NA; V gene: TRBV5-1; J gene: TRBJ1-2; CDR3 protein: CASSLAGEGYTF; CDR3 DNA: TGCGCCAGCAGCTTGGCCGGTGAGGGCTACACCTTC
D gene: NA; clone size: NA; V gene: TRBV13; J gene: TRBJ2-7; CDR3 protein: CASSLRGFHEQYF; CDR3 DNA: TGTGCCAGCAGCTTAAGAGGGTTCCACGAGCAGTACTTC
D gene: NA; clone size: NA; V gene: TRBV4-1; J gene: TRBJ2-7; CDR3 protein: CASSHGAQGEQYF; CDR3 DNA: TGCGCCAGCAGCCATGGGGCCCAAGGGGAGCAGTACTTC
D gene: NA; clone size: NA; V gene: TRBV28; J gene: TRBJ1-5; CDR3 protein: CASNDMGRRGGNQPQHF; CDR3 DNA: TGTGCCAGCAACGATATGGGACGGAGGGGGGGCAATCAGCCCCAGCATTTT
D gene: NA; clone size: once; V gene: TRBV19; J gene: TRBJ1-1; CDR3 protein: CASSPTWGGGAEAFF; CDR3 DNA: TGTGCCAGTAGCCCGACGTGGGGGGGCGGGGCTGAAGCTTTCTTT
D gene: NA; clone size: NA; V gene: TRBV5-4; J gene: TRBJ2-2; CDR3 protein: CASSLGVTNGELFF; CDR3 DNA: TGTGCCAGCAGCTTGGGGGTTACAAACGGGGAGCTGTTTTTT
D gene: NA; clone size: NA; V gene: TRBV7-2; J gene: TRBJ2-2; CDR3 protein: CASSWTGELFF; CDR3 DNA: TGTGCCAGCAGTTGGACCGGGGAGCTGTTTTTT
D gene: NA; clone size: NA; V gene: TRBV6-1; J gene: TRBJ1-2; CDR3 protein: CASSENHAHTF; CDR3 DNA: TGTGCCAGCAGTGAAAATCACGCCCACACCTTC
D gene: TRBD1; clone size: NA; V gene: TRBV14; J gene: TRBJ2-3; CDR3 protein: CASRRTGGGDTQYF; CDR3 DNA: TGTGCCAGCAGACGGACAGGGGGCGGAGATACGCAGTATTTT
D gene: NA; clone size: once; V gene: TRBV2; J gene: TRBJ2-7; CDR3 protein: CASSEARGRYEQYF; CDR3 DNA: TGTGCCAGCAGTGAAGCCAGGGGTCGCTACGAGCAGTACTTC
D gene: TRBD1; clone size: NA; V gene: TRBV5-5; J gene: TRBJ1-5; CDR3 protein: CASSLAPGQGSGRPQHF; CDR3 DNA: TGTGCCAGCAGCTTGGCCCCGGGACAGGGTTCGGGGAGGCCCCAGCATTTT
D gene: TRBD1; clone size: NA; V gene: TRBV29-1; J gene: TRBJ1-1; CDR3 protein: CSVAGPGQGRGGEAFF; CDR3 DNA: TGCAGCGTTGCCGGCCCGGGACAGGGGCGGGGTGGTGAAGCTTTCTTT
D gene: TRBD1; clone size: few; V gene: TRBV6-5; J gene: TRBJ2-3; CDR3 protein: CAISRTGVVTDTQYF; CDR3 DNA: TGTGCCATCAGTAGGACAGGGGTGGTCACAGATACGCAGTATTTT
D gene: NA; clone size: NA; V gene: TRBV9; J gene: TRBJ1-3; CDR3 protein: CASSVAQGGNTIYF; CDR3 DNA: TGTGCCAGCAGCGTAGCACAGGGCGGAAACACCATATATTTT
D gene: NA; clone size: NA; V gene: TRBV13; J gene: TRBJ2-2; CDR3 protein: CASSSRGRTSDDTVTGELFF; CDR3 DNA: TGTGCCAGCAGCTCACGGGGCAGAACTAGTGACGATACCGTCACCGGGGAGCTGTTTTTT
D gene: NA; clone size: NA; V gene: TRBV6-9; J gene: TRBJ2-1; CDR3 protein: CASSPGEGRGNEQFF; CDR3 DNA: TGTGCCAGCAGCCCTGGGGAGGGCAGGGGAAATGAGCAGTTCTTC
D gene: NA; clone size: NA; V gene: TRBV29-1; J gene: TRBJ2-3; CDR3 protein: CSVEDQVGTDTQYF; CDR3 DNA: TGCAGCGTTGAAGACCAAGTGGGCACAGATACGCAGTATTTT
D gene: TRBD2; clone size: NA; V gene: TRBV4-1; J gene: TRBJ2-3; CDR3 protein: CASSQAGLAGGADTQYF; CDR3 DNA: TGCGCCAGCAGCCAAGCGGGACTAGCGGGGGGGGCAGATACGCAGTATTTT
D gene: NA; clone size: NA; V gene: TRBV9; J gene: TRBJ2-1; CDR3 protein: CASSTRDSTLNEQFF; CDR3 DNA: TGTGCCAGCAGCACGCGGGACAGTACATTAAATGAGCAGTTCTTC
D gene: TRBD1; clone size: NA; V gene: TRBV7-8; J gene: TRBJ1-1; CDR3 protein: CASSRDRGNTEAFF; CDR3 DNA: TGTGCCAGCAGCAGAGACAGGGGGAACACTGAAGCTTTCTTT
D gene: TRBD1; clone size: NA; V gene: TRBV7-2; J gene: TRBJ1-1; CDR3 protein: CASSLRPTGSRTEAFF; CDR3 DNA: TGTGCCAGCAGCTTACGCCCGACAGGGAGTAGGACTGAAGCTTTCTTT
D gene: TRBD1; clone size: few; V gene: TRBV30; J gene: TRBJ1-1; CDR3 protein: CAWKTGENTEAFF; CDR3 DNA: TGTGCCTGGAAGACAGGGGAGAACACTGAAGCTTTCTTT
D gene: TRBD2; clone size: NA; V gene: TRBV7-7; J gene: TRBJ2-3; CDR3 protein: CASSPTSGGVNTQYF; CDR3 DNA: TGTGCCAGCAGCCCCACTAGCGGGGGAGTGAATACGCAGTATTTT
D gene: TRBD2; clone size: few; V gene: TRBV7-9; J gene: TRBJ2-1; CDR3 protein: CASSLAKAGGNNEQFF; CDR3 DNA: TGTGCCAGCAGCTTAGCTAAGGCGGGGGGAAACAATGAGCAGTTCTTC
D gene: TRBD1; clone size: few; V gene: TRBV6-1; J gene: TRBJ2-6; CDR3 protein: CATGQNSGANVLTF; CDR3 DNA: TGTGCCACGGGACAGAACTCTGGGGCCAACGTCCTGACTTTC
D gene: NA; clone size: NA; V gene: TRBV7-9; J gene: TRBJ2-1; CDR3 protein: CASSLTQEQFF; CDR3 DNA: TGTGCCAGCAGCTTAACACAGGAGCAGTTCTTC
D gene: NA; clone size: once; V gene: TRBV7-9; J gene: TRBJ2-3; CDR3 protein: CASSFGTFPYF; CDR3 DNA: TGTGCCAGCAGCTTTGGGACGTTCCCGTATTTT
D gene: NA; clone size: medium-sized; V gene: TRBV5-5; J gene: TRBJ2-3; CDR3 protein: CASSLLGGPLTDTQYF; CDR3 DNA: TGTGCCAGCAGCTTACTGGGGGGGCCCCTCACAGATACGCAGTATTTT
D gene: NA; clone size: NA; V gene: TRBV30; J gene: TRBJ1-3; CDR3 protein: CAWQDSGNTIYF; CDR3 DNA: TGTGCCTGGCAAGACTCTGGAAACACCATATATTTT
D gene: NA; clone size: NA; V gene: TRBV7-8; J gene: TRBJ1-2; CDR3 protein: CASSPSGGSSGYTF; CDR3 DNA: TGTGCCAGCAGCCCTAGCGGGGGGAGCAGTGGCTACACCTTC